Listed below are T cell receptor beta chains from one sample, sequenced in a study of T-cell memory formation after mild COVID-19. Each CDR3 protein is one row after TCRdb ran MiXCR on the 5' RACE reads. Altogether hundreds of thousands of distinct CDR3 sequences are present, 15% being singletons, with the ten largest covering 2.1%. Material: PBMCs or a T cell subset sorted from them (not recorded which). These receptors originate from an adult woman who had mild COVID-19 (a few samples of this study predate the infection). Cell type and time point are not known. Each CDR3 is given with its conserved first and last residue. The D gene is left open where the match is weak. Clone size appears in some rows only: once, few, many, or a class for an expanded clone.

many	TRBV28	TRBD1	TRBJ1-5	CASSLDRGGQPQHF	TGTGCCAGCAGTCTAGACAGGGGAGGTCAGCCCCAGCATTTT
few	TRBV10-3	NA	TRBJ1-1	CAISDLQSNTEAFF	TGTGCCATCAGTGATCTACAGTCTAACACTGAAGCTTTCTTT
few	TRBV20-1	TRBD2	TRBJ2-7	CSASGRAGEQYF	TGCAGTGCTAGCGGGAGGGCGGGCGAGCAGTACTTC
NA	TRBV6-5	TRBD2	TRBJ2-3	CASSPRLGLAGGPFLPRTQYF	TGTGCCAGCAGTCCACGCTTGGGACTAGCGGGGGGACCCTTTCTTCCCAGAACGCAGTATTTT
many	TRBV19	NA	TRBJ2-7	CASSTSGYEQYF	TGTGCCAGTAGTACCAGCGGCTACGAGCAGTACTTC
many	TRBV29-1	NA	TRBJ2-3	CSVRTGSTDTQYF	TGCAGCGTACGGACGGGTAGCACAGATACGCAGTATTTT
NA	TRBV24-1	NA	TRBJ2-4	CATSDSRALGGLIAKNIQYF	TGTGCCACCAGTGACTCACGGGCTCTCGGGGGACTCATAGCCAAAAACATTCAGTACTTC
NA	TRBV6-5	TRBD1	TRBJ1-2	CASSPRDRGLGYTF	TGTGCCAGCAGTCCACGGGACAGGGGGCTTGGCTACACCTTC
NA	TRBV7-9	TRBD2	TRBJ2-7	CASSLPGLADYEQYF	TGTGCCAGCAGCTTGCCGGGACTAGCCGACTACGAGCAGTACTTC
NA	TRBV7-9	NA	TRBJ2-6	CASSLKGVESSGANVLTF	TGTGCCAGCAGCTTGAAAGGGGTCGAGTCCTCTGGGGCCAACGTCCTGACTTTC
NA	TRBV24-1	NA	TRBJ1-1	CATSDPESPSAFF	TGTGCCACCAGTGACCCAGAGTCCCCCTCCGCTTTCTTT
few	TRBV6-5	NA	TRBJ2-7	CASADRGLISEQYF	TGTGCCAGCGCGGACAGAGGCTTGATATCAGAGCAGTACTTC
few	TRBV6-2/TRBV6-3	NA	TRBJ2-7	CASSTSGTLFEQYF	TGTGCCAGCAGCACGTCCGGGACACTGTTCGAGCAGTACTTC
NA	TRBV20-1	NA	TRBJ2-3	CSASEPSRDTQYF	TGCAGTGCTAGTGAACCCTCACGTGATACGCAGTATTTT
many	TRBV27	NA	TRBJ2-7	CASSLLRGEQYF	TGTGCCAGCAGTTTACTCAGGGGCGAGCAGTACTTC
few	TRBV11-2	NA	TRBJ2-1	CASSLDSGWGEQFF	TGTGCCAGCAGCTTAGATTCGGGGTGGGGTGAGCAGTTCTTC
NA	TRBV6-1	NA	TRBJ2-7	CASRSDSYEQYF	TGTGCCAGTCGATCGGACAGTTACGAGCAGTACTTC
NA	TRBV15	NA	TRBJ2-1	CATSRILDSPFF	TGTGCCACCAGCAGAATATTGGACAGTCCGTTCTTC
NA	TRBV12-3/TRBV12-4	NA	TRBJ1-1	CASTSQRTEAFF	TGTGCCAGCACCAGCCAGCGCACTGAAGCTTTCTTT
few	TRBV18	NA	TRBJ1-2	CASSPNLEEDGYTF	TGTGCCAGCTCACCAAACTTGGAGGAGGATGGCTACACCTTC
few	TRBV6-5	TRBD2	TRBJ2-7	CASSYTSGTSGYEQYF	TGTGCCAGCAGTTACACCTCCGGGACTAGCGGCTACGAGCAGTACTTC
few	TRBV20-1	TRBD2	TRBJ2-5	CSAGSGGVRKTQYF	TGCAGTGCTGGTAGCGGGGGGGTTCGGAAGACCCAGTACTTC
many	TRBV29-1	NA	TRBJ1-1	CSVEGGLGGGTEAFF	TGCAGCGTTGAAGGGGGTCTTGGAGGGGGCACTGAAGCTTTCTTT
NA	TRBV5-1	NA	TRBJ1-5	CASSLGSGPQHF	TGCGCCAGCAGCTTGGGGTCCGGCCCCCAGCATTTT
few	TRBV12-3/TRBV12-4	TRBD2	TRBJ2-3	CASTSGSSTDTQYF	TGTGCCAGTACTAGCGGGAGTAGCACAGATACGCAGTATTTT
NA	TRBV19	NA	TRBJ2-5	CASSISGASGTQYF	TGTGCCAGTAGTATCAGCGGAGCGTCGGGGACCCAGTACTTC
NA	TRBV10-3	TRBD2	TRBJ2-7	CAIGERGAYEQYF	TGTGCCATCGGAGAGCGGGGAGCCTACGAGCAGTACTTC
NA	TRBV7-2	NA	TRBJ2-3	CASSPRLVPTDTQYF	TGTGCCAGCAGCCCTAGACTGGTACCCACAGATACGCAGTATTTT
few	TRBV7-2	NA	TRBJ1-2	CMPGHPWEGYTF	TGTATGCCGGGACATCCCTGGGAAGGCTACACCTTC
few	TRBV14	NA	TRBJ1-1	CASSLTGGRVNTEAFF	TGTGCCAGCAGCCTCACCGGAGGTAGGGTGAACACTGAAGCTTTCTTT
few	TRBV14	NA	TRBJ2-5	CASSQANFILAGGWTQYF	TGTGCCAGCAGCCAAGCCAATTTTATACTAGCCGGGGGATGGACCCAGTACTTC
NA	TRBV7-9	TRBD1	TRBJ1-2	CASSRGQALYGYTF	TGTGCCAGCAGCCGGGGACAGGCTCTCTATGGCTACACCTTC
many	TRBV12-3/TRBV12-4	TRBD2	TRBJ2-1	CASSLARTSGAYNEQFF	TGTGCCAGCAGTTTAGCGCGGACTAGCGGGGCTTACAATGAGCAGTTCTTC
few	TRBV6-5	TRBD2	TRBJ2-1	CASKPAGLSSYNEQFF	TGTGCCAGCAAACCAGCGGGGCTAAGCTCCTACAATGAGCAGTTCTTC
NA	TRBV5-1	NA	TRBJ2-7	CASSSLANGVEQYF	TGCGCCAGCAGCTCACTAGCAAACGGTGTGGAGCAGTACTTC
many	TRBV29-1	TRBD2	TRBJ2-7	CSVQHLTSAEQYF	TGCAGCGTCCAACACCTGACTAGCGCCGAGCAGTACTTC
few	TRBV6-2/TRBV6-3	NA	TRBJ2-2	CASIPVAGKAGELFF	TGTGCCAGCATACCCGTTGCAGGGAAAGCCGGGGAGCTGTTTTTT
few	TRBV20-1	NA	TRBJ1-1	CSASTGNTEAFF	TGCAGTGCTAGCACAGGGAACACTGAAGCTTTCTTT
many	TRBV5-1	NA	TRBJ2-1	CASSLVRRERASYNEQFF	TGCGCCAGCAGCTTGGTAAGAAGGGAAAGGGCAAGTTACAATGAGCAGTTCTTC
many	TRBV28	TRBD2	TRBJ2-3	CAWSTWDLAGGPDTQYF	TGTGCCTGGTCAACCTGGGATCTAGCGGGGGGGCCAGATACGCAGTATTTT
NA	TRBV5-1	NA	TRBJ2-3	CASSLERVAQYF	TGCGCCAGCAGCTTGGAAAGGGTGGCGCAGTATTTT
few	TRBV15	NA	TRBJ1-3	CATSKGENTIYF	TGTGCCACCAGTAAGGGAGAAAACACCATATATTTT
NA	TRBV6-2/TRBV6-3	NA	TRBJ1-1	CASSSQFNTEAFF	TGTGCCAGCAGTTCACAGTTTAACACTGAAGCTTTCTTT
NA	TRBV2	TRBD2	TRBJ2-3	CASSESAGGAGTQYF	TGTGCCAGCAGTGAATCGGCGGGGGGCGCGGGGACGCAGTATTTT
few	TRBV3-1	NA	TRBJ2-4	CASSPAASIQYF	TGTGCCAGCAGCCCCGCGGCGAGCATTCAGTACTTC
many	TRBV9	NA	TRBJ2-5	CASSHSAENGETQYF	TGTGCCAGCAGCCACTCCGCGGAGAACGGAGAGACCCAGTACTTC
many	TRBV24-1	NA	TRBJ1-5	CATTGYQPQHF	TGTGCCACCACCGGGTATCAGCCCCAGCATTTT
NA	TRBV20-1	NA	TRBJ1-1	CSARQNEAFF	TGCAGTGCTCGACAGAATGAAGCTTTCTTT
NA	TRBV27	TRBD2	TRBJ2-5	CASSPTSPRETQYF	TGTGCCAGCAGTCCGACTAGCCCGAGAGAGACCCAGTACTTC
NA	TRBV24-1	NA	TRBJ2-1	CATSDSPGHPKGSSYNEQFF	TGTGCCACCAGTGATTCCCCCGGACACCCTAAGGGCAGCTCCTACAATGAGCAGTTCTTC
few	TRBV7-2	NA	TRBJ1-3	CASSLNRDGNTIYF	TGTGCCAGCAGCTTAAACCGGGATGGAAACACCATATATTTT
few	TRBV29-1	NA	TRBJ2-7	CSARGGQTTHF	TGCAGCGCCCGGGGGGGACAGACCACTCACTTC
NA	TRBV2	TRBD1	TRBJ1-2	CASRPGGLGYTF	TGTGCCTCCCGGCCAGGGGGCCTGGGCTACACCTTC
NA	TRBV7-3	NA	TRBJ1-1	CASSPGGEGRAFF	TGTGCCAGCAGCCCCGGAGGGGAGGGTCGGGCTTTCTTT
NA	TRBV3-1	NA	TRBJ1-2	CASSQDATVPGGYTF	TGTGCCAGCAGCCAAGACGCGACAGTTCCAGGCGGCTACACCTTC
NA	TRBV29-1	NA	TRBJ2-3	CSVLVADTQYF	TGCAGCGTTTTGGTAGCAGATACGCAGTATTTT
NA	TRBV27	TRBD2	TRBJ2-1	CASSPSGSFNEQFF	TGTGCCAGCAGCCCTAGCGGGAGTTTCAATGAGCAGTTCTTC
NA	TRBV24-1	NA	TRBJ2-1	CATSDSHFSYNEQFF	TGTGCCACCAGTGATTCCCATTTTTCCTACAATGAGCAGTTCTTC
NA	TRBV5-1	TRBD2	TRBJ2-7	CASSPGLAGVNEQYF	TGCGCCAGCAGCCCCGGACTAGCGGGAGTGAACGAGCAGTACTTC